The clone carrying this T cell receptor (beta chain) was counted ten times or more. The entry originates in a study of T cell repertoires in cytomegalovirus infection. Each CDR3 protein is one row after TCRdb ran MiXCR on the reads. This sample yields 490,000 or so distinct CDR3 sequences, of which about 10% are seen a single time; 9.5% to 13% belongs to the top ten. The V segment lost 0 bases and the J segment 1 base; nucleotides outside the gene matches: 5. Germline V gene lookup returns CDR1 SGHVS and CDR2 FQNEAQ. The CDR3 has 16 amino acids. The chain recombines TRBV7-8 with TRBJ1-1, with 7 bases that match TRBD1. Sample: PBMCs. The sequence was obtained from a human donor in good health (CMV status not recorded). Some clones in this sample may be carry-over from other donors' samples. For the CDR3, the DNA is TGTGCCAGCAGCTTAGCACCCACAGGGGCGAACACTGAAGCTTTCTTT. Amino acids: CASSLAPTGANTEAFF.